What follows is one T cell receptor beta chain and its context. The data are from a study of blood T cell repertoires in COVID-19. About the study: T cells, B-cell-depleted T cells, or PBMCs supplied cDNA or gDNA.

The CDR3 covers 13 residues. Germline V gene sequence: CDR1 SQVTM, CDR2 ANQGSEA. With 5 bases removed from V and 0 bases from J, the gap between germline ends came to 10 bases. In the source study's methods: Estimates of nucleated cell counts were drawn from the amplification of reference gene primers. Produced via immunoSEQ multiplex PCR; TCRdb's table is partial and in-frame only. V, J and clone size are those of that table, while D and trimming were read from the DNA. The profile shows about 170,000 clones, around 83% of them singletons. The sequence came from an elderly woman in a cohort sampled during active or convalescent COVID-19. The chain combines TRBV29-1 with TRBJ1-1, with D maybe TRBD1 (6 bases). Sequenced sample: peripheral blood. This CDR3 reads CSVSRGMNTEAFF. CDR3 nucleotides: TGCAGCGTTAGTAGGGGGATGAACACTGAAGCTTTCTTT.